The 10 T cell receptor beta chains given below trace back to one sample, sequenced in a study of PD-L1 blockade in urothelial cancer. Time point specified: peripheral blood 6 weeks after treatment start. Profiling relied on immunoSEQ multiplex PCR, and the TCRdb table lists in-frame clones only, not all of them. The table lists 15,000 to 20,000 clones, around 81% of them singletons, with 1.5% to 2% in the top ten. The source material was PBMCs, sampled around atezolizumab (anti-PD-L1) treatment. The receptors derive from a man aged 50-59 years with urothelial cancer.

The J gene is TRBJ2-1, the V gene TRBV28, with D hard to call. Germline-derived CDR1 and CDR2 are MDHEN and SYDVKM. The V end lost 6 bases, the J end lost 3 bases, and 9 bases lay between the germline ends. This CDR3 contains 13 residues. The CDR3 DNA is TGTGCCAGCAGGTCACATAACTACAATGAGCAGTTCTTC. Encoded protein: CASRSHNYNEQFF.

The CDR3: CASQGAGGFDEQYF. DNA of the CDR3: TGTGCCAGCCAGGGGGCTGGAGGTTTCGACGAGCAGTACTTC. The chain employs TRBV25-1 and TRBJ2-7, with TRBD1 matching over 8 bases. V shed 8 bases, J shed 5 bases, and the junction held 11 bases outside the gene matches. Germline V gene sequence: CDR1 MGHDK, CDR2 SYGVNS. The CDR3 length is 14 residues.

The chain is built from TRBV13 and TRBJ1-2, with D possibly matching TRBD1 (6 bases). Trimming removed 5 bases from V and 9 bases from J, with 13 bases in between. The CDR3 runs to 12 residues. CDR1 is PRHDT, CDR2 FYEKMQ, per germline (reference sequence). In DNA, the CDR3 is TGTGCCAGCAGCGCGGACAGTACAAGCTACACCTTC. Translation gives CASSADSTSYTF.

The rearrangement links TRBV27 to TRBJ2-3; D is perhaps TRBD2 (6 bases). The CDR3 spans 14 residues. The germline V gene has CDR1 MNHEY and CDR2 SMNVEV (reference sequence). The germline V and J ends were trimmed by 10 bases and 2 bases, with 16 bases remaining between them. The CDR3: CATNQGGITDTQYF. Here the CDR3 DNA reads TGTGCCACCAATCAGGGCGGGATCACAGATACGCAGTATTTT.

This clone was detected once. CDR3 bases: TGTGCCAGCAGCCCCCGACTAGGCAACTACAATGAGCAGTTCTTC. This gives the protein CASSPRLGNYNEQFF. The chain employs TRBV7-2 and TRBJ2-1; D is perhaps TRBD2 (6 bases). The germline V gene encodes CDR1 SGHTA and CDR2 FQGNSA. V lost 5 bases and J 3 bases, leaving 14 bases between the germline ends. The CDR3 spans 15 residues.

The chain is built from TRBV10-3 and TRBJ1-2; a possible D gene is TRBD1 (6 bases). The germline V gene encodes CDR1 ENHRY and CDR2 SYGVKD. The CDR3 consists of 15 residues. The V end was cut by 6 bases, the J end by 4 bases, with 18 bases between. CDR3 sequence: CAIRREGGLGYGYTF. The CDR3 coding sequence is TGTGCCATCAGGCGGGAGGGGGGTCTAGGCTATGGCTACACCTTC.

The chain's CDR3 is CASSRTGRDQPQHF. CDR3 DNA sequence: TGTGCCAGCAGCCGGACAGGGAGGGATCAGCCCCAGCATTTT. The V and J genes are TRBV6-6 and TRBJ1-5, with 8 nucleotides matching TRBD1. Germline-derived CDR1 and CDR2 are MNHNY and SVGAGI (reference sequence). This CDR3 is 14 amino acids long. V dropped 6 bases and J dropped 5; count of bases not matched to a gene: 6.

This clone was seen just once. V usage is TRBV18 and J usage is TRBJ1-2; TRBD1 matches 7 bases. The germline CDR1 and CDR2 sequences are KGHSH and LQKENI. This CDR3 is built from 16 residues. Trimming cost V 3 bases and J 1 base; bases outside gene matches: 8. CDR3 coding DNA: TGTGCCAGCTCACCCGGTGTTTACAGGGGTAACTATGGCTACACCTTC. It yields the protein CASSPGVYRGNYGYTF. Filled out from reference TRBV18 and TRBJ1-2, the complete variable domain reads NAGVMQNPRHLVRRRGQEARLRCSPMKGHSHVYWYRQLPEEGLKFMVYLQKENIIDESGMPKERFSAEFPKEGPSILRIQQVVRGDSAAYFCASSPGVYRGNYGYTFGSGTRLTVV.

This sequence joins TRBV5-1 and TRBJ2-4, with TRBD2 matching 8 bases. Trimming took 4 bases from V and 5 from J; bases not matched to a gene: 5. CDR3 length: 14 amino acids. Looked up from germline, CDR1 is SGHRS and CDR2 is YFSETQ. CDR3 DNA: TGCGCCAGCAGCCCCGGGACTAGTGAAAACATTCAGTACTTC. This sequence encodes CASSPGTSENIQYF. Together with reference TRBV5-1 and TRBJ2-4, the CDR3 gives the full variable domain: KAGVTQTPRYLIKTRGQQVTLSCSPISGHRSVSWYQQTPGQGLQFLFEYFSETQRNKGNFPGRFSGRQFSNSRSEMNVSTLELGDSALYLCASSPGTSENIQYFGAGTRLSVL.

V gene TRBV28 combines with J gene TRBJ1-1; 8 bases align to TRBD1. V lost 5 bases to trimming and J lost 6 bases; unmatched junction nucleotides: 8. This CDR3 region has 14 residues. Germline loops: CDR1 MDHEN, CDR2 SYDVKM. CDR3 nucleotides: TGTGCCAGCAGTCCCGCGGACAGGGTAGCTGAAGCTTTCTTT. It encodes CASSPADRVAEAFF.